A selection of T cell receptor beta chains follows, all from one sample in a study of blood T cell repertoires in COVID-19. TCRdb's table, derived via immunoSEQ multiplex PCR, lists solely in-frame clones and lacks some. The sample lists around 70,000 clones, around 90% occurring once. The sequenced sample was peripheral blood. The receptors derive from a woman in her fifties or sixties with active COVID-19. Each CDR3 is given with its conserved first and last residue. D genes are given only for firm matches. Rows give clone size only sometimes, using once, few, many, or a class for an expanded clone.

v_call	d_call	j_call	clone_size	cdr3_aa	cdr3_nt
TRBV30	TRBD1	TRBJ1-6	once	CAWIRQGLVRGDSPLHF	TGTGCCTGGATTCGACAGGGCCTGGTGCGGGGAGATTCACCCCTCCACTTT
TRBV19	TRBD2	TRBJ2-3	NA	CASTLAGVDTQYF	TGTGCCAGTACACTAGCGGGAGTCGATACGCAGTATTTT
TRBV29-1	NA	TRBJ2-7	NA	CSVESGDPYEQYF	TGCAGCGTTGAATCGGGGGACCCCTACGAGCAGTACTTC
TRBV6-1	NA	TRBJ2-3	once	CASSEAAGYTDTQYF	TGTGCCAGCAGTGAAGCCGCGGGCTACACAGATACGCAGTATTTT
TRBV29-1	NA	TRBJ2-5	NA	CSVAPGQQETQYF	TGCAGCGTCGCACCGGGACAACAAGAGACCCAGTACTTC
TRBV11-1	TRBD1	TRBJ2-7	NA	CASSSDREAYEQYF	TGTGCCAGCAGCTCCGACAGGGAAGCCTACGAGCAGTACTTC
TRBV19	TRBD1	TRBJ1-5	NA	CASSTQDRGNQPQHF	TGTGCCAGTAGTACCCAGGACAGGGGAAACCAGCCCCAGCATTTT
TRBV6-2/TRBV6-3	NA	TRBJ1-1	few	CASSYGPIGTEAFF	TGTGCCAGCAGTTACGGGCCCATAGGGACAGAAGCTTTCTTT
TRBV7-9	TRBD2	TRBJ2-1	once	CASSLTSGLSYNEQFF	TGTGCCAGCAGCTTAACTAGCGGGCTTTCCTACAATGAGCAGTTCTTC
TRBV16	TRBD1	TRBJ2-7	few	CASSQLIQGANFVEQYF	TGTGCCAGCAGCCAATTAATACAGGGGGCGAATTTTGTCGAGCAGTACTTC
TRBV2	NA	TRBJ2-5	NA	CASSRESGEETQYF	TGTGCCAGCAGCCGTGAGTCGGGGGAAGAGACCCAGTACTTC
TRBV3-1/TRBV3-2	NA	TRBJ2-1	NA	CASARGYYNEQFF	TGTGCCAGCGCCCGAGGGTACTACAATGAGCAGTTCTTC
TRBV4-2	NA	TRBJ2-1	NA	CASSQEPARSSYNEQFF	TGTGCCAGCAGCCAAGAACCCGCGAGGAGCTCCTACAATGAGCAGTTCTTC
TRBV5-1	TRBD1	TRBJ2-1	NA	CASSSIPGQGGNNEQFF	TGCGCCAGCAGCTCCATTCCTGGACAGGGAGGTAATAATGAGCAGTTCTTC
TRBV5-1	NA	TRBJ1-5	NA	CASSLGGSDQPQHF	TGCGCCAGCAGCTTGGGCGGTAGTGATCAGCCCCAGCATTTT
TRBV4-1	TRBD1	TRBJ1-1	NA	CASSEERGLVKAFF	TGCGCCAGCAGCGAAGAAAGGGGGCTGGTGAAAGCTTTCTTT
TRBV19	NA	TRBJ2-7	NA	CASSIAYSSYEQYF	TGTGCCAGTAGTATCGCCTATTCATCCTACGAGCAGTACTTC
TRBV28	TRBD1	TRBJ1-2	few	CASINAGTGVGYTF	TGTGCCAGCATCAACGCCGGGACAGGAGTCGGCTACACCTTC
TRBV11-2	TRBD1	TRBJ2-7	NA	CASSSQTGRSYEQYF	TGTGCCAGCAGCTCTCAGACAGGGCGCTCCTACGAGCAGTACTTC
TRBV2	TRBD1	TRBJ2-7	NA	CASSGTGSYEQYF	TGTGCCAGCAGTGGGACAGGTTCCTACGAGCAGTACTTC